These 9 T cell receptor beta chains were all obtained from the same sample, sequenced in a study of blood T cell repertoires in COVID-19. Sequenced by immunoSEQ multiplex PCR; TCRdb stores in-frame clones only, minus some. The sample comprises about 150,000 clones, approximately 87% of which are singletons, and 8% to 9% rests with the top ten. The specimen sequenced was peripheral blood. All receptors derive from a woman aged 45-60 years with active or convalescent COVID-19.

CDR3 amino acids: CASSHPAQGVPGANVLTF. As DNA, the CDR3 is TGCGCCAGCAGCCACCCCGCACAGGGGGTACCTGGGGCCAACGTCCTGACTTTC. This rearrangement joins TRBV4-3 to TRBJ2-6; 8 positions match TRBD1. Looked up from germline, CDR1 is LGHNA and CDR2 is YSLEER. The CDR3 is 18 residues long. V lost 3 bases and J lost 2; bases outside the gene matches: 9.

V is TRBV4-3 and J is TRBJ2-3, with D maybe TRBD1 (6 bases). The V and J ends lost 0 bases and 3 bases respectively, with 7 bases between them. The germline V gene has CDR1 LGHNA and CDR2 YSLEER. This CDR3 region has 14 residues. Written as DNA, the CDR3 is TGCGCCAGCAGCCAAGAGAGGGGGACAGATACGCAGTATTTT. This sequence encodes CASSQERGTDTQYF.

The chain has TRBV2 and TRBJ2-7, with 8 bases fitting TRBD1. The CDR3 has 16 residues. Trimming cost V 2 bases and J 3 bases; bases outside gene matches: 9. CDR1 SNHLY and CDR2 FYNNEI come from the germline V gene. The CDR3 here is CASSEQGAKALYEQYF. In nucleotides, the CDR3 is TGTGCCAGCAGTGAACAGGGGGCTAAAGCACTCTACGAGCAGTACTTC.

For the CDR3, the DNA is TGTGCCACCAGCGCGGGACTAGCGGGAGGGCCAAAAACCCAGTACTTC. Translating gives CATSAGLAGGPKTQYF. V is TRBV15 and J is TRBJ2-5; 16 positions match TRBD2. Germline V gene lookup returns CDR1 LNHNV and CDR2 YYDKDF (reference sequence). Germline trimming cut 5 bases from V and 8 bases from J; bases unmatched to any gene: 8. The CDR3 runs 16 residues.

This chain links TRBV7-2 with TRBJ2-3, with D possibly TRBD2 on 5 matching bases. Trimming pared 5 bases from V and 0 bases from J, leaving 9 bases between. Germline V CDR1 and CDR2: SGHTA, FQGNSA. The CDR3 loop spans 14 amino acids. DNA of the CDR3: TGTGCCAGCAGCCAACCGGGAAGCACAGATACGCAGTATTTT. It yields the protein CASSQPGSTDTQYF.

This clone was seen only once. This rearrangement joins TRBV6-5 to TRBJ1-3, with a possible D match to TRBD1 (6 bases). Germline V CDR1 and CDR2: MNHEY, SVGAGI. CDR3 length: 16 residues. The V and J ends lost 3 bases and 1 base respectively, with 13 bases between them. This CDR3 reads CASSYRTGMSGNTIYF. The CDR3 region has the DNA TGTGCCAGCAGTTATAGAACAGGGATGTCTGGAAACACCATATATTTT.

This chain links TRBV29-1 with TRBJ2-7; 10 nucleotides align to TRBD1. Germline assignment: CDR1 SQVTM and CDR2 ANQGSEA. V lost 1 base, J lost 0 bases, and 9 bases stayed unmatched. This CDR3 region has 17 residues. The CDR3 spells CSVEGAGQGMGSYEQYF. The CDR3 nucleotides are TGCAGCGTTGAAGGGGCGGGACAGGGGATGGGCTCCTACGAGCAGTACTTC.

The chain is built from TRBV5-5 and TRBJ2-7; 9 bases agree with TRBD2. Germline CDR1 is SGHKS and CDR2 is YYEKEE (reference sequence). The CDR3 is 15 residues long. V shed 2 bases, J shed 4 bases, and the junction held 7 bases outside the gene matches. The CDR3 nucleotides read TGTGCCAGCAGCTTTATGATTAGCGGGGGTTACGAGCAGTACTTC. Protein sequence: CASSFMISGGYEQYF. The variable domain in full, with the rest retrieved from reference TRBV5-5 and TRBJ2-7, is DAGVTQSPTHLIKTRGQQVTLRCSPISGHKSVSWYQQVLGQGPQFIFQYYEKEERGRGNFPDRFSARQFPNYSSELNVNALLLGDSALYLCASSFMISGGYEQYFGPGTRLTVT.

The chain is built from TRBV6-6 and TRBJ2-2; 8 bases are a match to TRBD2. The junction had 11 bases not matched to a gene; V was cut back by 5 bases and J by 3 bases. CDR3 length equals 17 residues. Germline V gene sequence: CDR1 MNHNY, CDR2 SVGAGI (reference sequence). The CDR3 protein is CASSPGGRGAYTGELFF. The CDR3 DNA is TGTGCCAGCAGTCCCGGGGGGCGGGGGGCCTACACCGGGGAGCTGTTTTTT.